The present entry profiles one T cell receptor beta chain with its context. Its antigen is currently unknown. The CDR3 consists of 16 residues. Trimming took off 7 bases at V and 3 bases at J, with 21 bases between the two ends. Germline loops: CDR1 MDHEN, CDR2 SYDVKM. Regarding time point: newly diagnosed, previously untreated cHL patient sample. Magnetic negative selection purified CD4+ T cells from thawed PBMCs. Newly diagnosed, untreated classical Hodgkin lymphoma PBMCs provided comparison. TCRdb's table, derived via immunoSEQ multiplex PCR, lists solely in-frame clones and lacks some. The sample includes fewer than 30,000 clones, 89% of them seen just once. This specimen comes from a study of PD-1 blockade in classical Hodgkin lymphoma. Study-wide results and caveats: Why repertoires differed is undefined; disease activity or prior therapy possibly contributed. Newly diagnosed patients reportedly trailed healthy donors in baseline TCR diversity.

The clonotype originates from a human donor with classical Hodgkin lymphoma. V and J are TRBV28 and TRBJ2-5; D ambiguous. Sequencing used CD4+ T cells from blood. The CDR3 DNA reads as TGTGCCAGCACCTATCTCTTTGGAGCAAGGAAAGAGACCCAGTACTTC. Its protein product is CASTYLFGARKETQYF.